This T cell receptor (beta chain) emerged from a study of cytomegalovirus exposure and HLA in healthy donors. CDR1 is SGDLS and CDR2 is YYNGEE in the germline V gene. The CDR3 is 18 residues long. V lost 0 bases and J 0 bases, leaving 13 bases between the germline ends. This clone has just one count. Its antigen is not known. Data came from immunoSEQ multiplex PCR; TCRdb stores just in-frame clones and leaves some out. The sample lists hundreds of thousands of clones, roughly 88% occurring once. Study-level findings and limits: A list of approximately 150 TCR beta chains associated with cytomegalovirus was given.

The sample was PBMCs. This TCR was recovered from a woman between 18 and 29 years old in good health and CMV-seronegative. The rearrangement links TRBV9 to TRBJ2-6; D perhaps matches TRBD2 (6 bases). The CDR3 DNA sequence: TGTGCCAGCAGCGTAGCGCGGGGTTTTAGCTCTGGGGCCAACGTCCTGACTTTC. Its protein product is CASSVARGFSSGANVLTF.